A selection of T cell receptor beta chains follows, all from one sample in a study of beta chain features in type 1 diabetes. Profiled with immunoSEQ multiplex PCR; TCRdb holds only in-frame clones, not every one. The data show about 650,000 clones, 12% seen once. Sequencing input: naive CD4+ T cells from blood. The receptors come from a man aged 25 to 40 with type 1 diabetes. Both conserved end residues are part of each CDR3. The D gene is left open where the match is weak. The size entry is marked missing in some rows and otherwise reads once, few, many or a size class.

J: TRBJ2-7
size: .
V: TRBV4-3
D: TRBD2
CDR3: CASSQDNFGGIYEQYF
DNA: TGCGCCAGCAGCCAAGATAATTTCGGGGGGATCTACGAGCAGTACTTC

J: TRBJ2-3
size: few
V: TRBV7-6
D: .
CDR3: CASSLLAADTQYF
DNA: TGTGCCAGCAGCTTACTTGCAGCAGATACGCAGTATTTT

J: TRBJ2-1
size: few
V: TRBV5-1
D: TRBD1
CDR3: CASSPAQGSYNEQFF
DNA: TGCGCCAGCAGCCCCGCACAGGGGTCCTACAATGAGCAGTTCTTC

J: TRBJ1-1
size: few
V: TRBV7-6
D: .
CDR3: CASSATGLGHTEAFF
DNA: TGTGCCAGCAGTGCCACAGGGCTCGGACACACTGAAGCTTTCTTT

J: TRBJ1-1
size: few
V: TRBV10-3
D: TRBD1
CDR3: CAISEIGQGFTEAFF
DNA: TGTGCCATCAGTGAGATAGGACAGGGTTTCACTGAAGCTTTCTTT

J: TRBJ2-7
size: few
V: TRBV7-2
D: .
CDR3: CASSSSPLGYEQYF
DNA: TGTGCCAGCAGCTCCTCTCCCTTGGGCTACGAGCAGTACTTC

J: TRBJ2-3
size: .
V: TRBV25-1
D: TRBD1
CDR3: CASSDPGGRGTDTQYF
DNA: TGTGCCAGCAGTGACCCAGGGGGCCGGGGGACAGATACGCAGTATTTT

J: TRBJ1-1
size: few
V: TRBV10-3
D: .
CDR3: CAISGREPGNTEAFF
DNA: TGTGCCATCAGCGGAAGGGAACCCGGGAACACTGAAGCTTTCTTT

J: TRBJ2-7
size: .
V: TRBV15
D: .
CDR3: CATSRDRQGAYEQYF
DNA: TGTGCCACCAGCAGAGATCGGCAGGGCGCCTACGAGCAGTACTTC

J: TRBJ2-7
size: few
V: TRBV5-4
D: .
CDR3: CASSLGAERSYEQYF
DNA: TGTGCCAGCAGCTTGGGTGCTGAGCGCTCCTACGAGCAGTACTTC

J: TRBJ1-2
size: few
V: TRBV7-9
D: .
CDR3: CASSLRQADENGYTF
DNA: TGTGCCAGCAGCTTAAGACAGGCTGACGAAAATGGCTACACCTTC

J: TRBJ1-6
size: .
V: TRBV7-9
D: .
CDR3: CASSFFEGGSPLHF
DNA: TGTGCCAGCAGCTTTTTCGAGGGGGGGTCACCCCTCCACTTT

J: TRBJ1-3
size: many
V: TRBV9
D: .
CDR3: CASSVEGNTIYF
DNA: TGTGCCAGCAGCGTAGAGGGAAACACCATATATTTT

J: TRBJ1-2
size: .
V: TRBV10-3
D: .
CDR3: CAISEGINYGYTF
DNA: TGTGCCATCAGTGAGGGCATAAACTATGGCTACACCTTC

J: TRBJ2-1
size: few
V: TRBV9
D: TRBD1
CDR3: CASSVKGQGSYNEQFF
DNA: TGTGCCAGCAGCGTAAAGGGACAGGGTTCCTACAATGAGCAGTTCTTC

J: TRBJ1-5
size: few
V: TRBV7-2
D: .
CDR3: CASSLVGGSNQPQHF
DNA: TGTGCCAGCAGCTTAGTGGGGGGAAGCAATCAGCCCCAGCATTTT

J: TRBJ1-4
size: .
V: TRBV4-1
D: .
CDR3: CASSQEGGAGGEKLFF
DNA: TGCGCCAGCAGCCAAGAAGGTGGCGCGGGGGGTGAAAAACTGTTTTTT

J: TRBJ1-3
size: .
V: TRBV18
D: TRBD1
CDR3: CASSPEQGGNTIYF
DNA: TGTGCCAGCTCACCCGAACAGGGGGGAAACACCATATATTTT

J: TRBJ2-1
size: .
V: TRBV2
D: .
CDR3: CASSAELYYNEQFF
DNA: TGTGCCAGCAGTGCAGAGCTTTACTACAATGAGCAGTTCTTC

J: TRBJ2-7
size: .
V: TRBV25-1
D: .
CDR3: CASGEGGRGYEQYF
DNA: TGTGCCAGTGGGGAAGGAGGCAGGGGATACGAGCAGTACTTC

J: TRBJ2-1
size: .
V: TRBV2
D: TRBD2
CDR3: CAKFAGGIYNEQFF
DNA: TGTGCTAAATTCGCGGGGGGCATCTACAATGAGCAGTTCTTC

J: TRBJ1-1
size: .
V: TRBV6-6
D: .
CDR3: CASSYGQRTEAFF
DNA: TGTGCCAGCAGTTATGGCCAGAGAACTGAAGCTTTCTTT

J: TRBJ1-5
size: few
V: TRBV28
D: .
CDR3: CASSFGGSNQPQHF
DNA: TGTGCCAGCAGTTTTGGCGGTAGCAATCAGCCCCAGCATTTT

J: TRBJ2-1
size: .
V: TRBV5-1
D: .
CDR3: CASSLGVNNEQFF
DNA: TGCGCCAGCAGCTTGGGTGTTAACAATGAGCAGTTCTTC

J: TRBJ1-2
size: once
V: TRBV9
D: TRBD1
CDR3: CASSVEGTGGSYGYTF
DNA: TGTGCCAGCAGCGTAGAGGGGACAGGGGGCAGCTATGGCTACACCTTC

J: TRBJ2-2
size: .
V: TRBV5-1
D: TRBD1
CDR3: CASSLGQGDTGELFF
DNA: TGCGCCAGCAGCTTGGGACAGGGGGACACCGGGGAGCTGTTTTTT

J: TRBJ2-3
size: .
V: TRBV25-1
D: .
CDR3: CASSRDSTDTQYF
DNA: TGTGCCAGCAGTAGAGACAGCACAGATACGCAGTATTTT

J: TRBJ2-7
size: .
V: TRBV2
D: TRBD1
CDR3: CASSVTSWDRGRGSYEQYF
DNA: TGTGCCAGCAGTGTAACTAGTTGGGACAGGGGGCGAGGATCGTACGAGCAGTACTTC

J: TRBJ1-5
size: .
V: TRBV7-9
D: TRBD1
CDR3: CASSRGQGASQPQHF
DNA: TGTGCCAGCAGCCGCGGACAGGGGGCAAGTCAGCCCCAGCATTTT

J: TRBJ2-2
size: .
V: TRBV6-6
D: .
CDR3: CASRDTGELFF
DNA: TGTGCCAGCAGGGACACCGGGGAGCTGTTTTTT

J: TRBJ1-2
size: .
V: TRBV6-1
D: .
CDR3: CASRDRGWDGYTF
DNA: TGTGCCAGCAGGGACAGAGGCTGGGATGGCTACACCTTC

J: TRBJ1-4
size: .
V: TRBV7-2
D: .
CDR3: CASSLMNNEKLFF
DNA: TGTGCCAGCAGCTTAATGAATAATGAAAAACTGTTTTTT

J: TRBJ1-6
size: .
V: TRBV5-1
D: .
CDR3: CASSIDYRNSPLHF
DNA: TGCGCCAGCAGCATCGATTACAGGAACTCACCCCTCCACTTT

J: TRBJ1-2
size: .
V: TRBV15
D: TRBD1
CDR3: CATSRETGGSVRTTF
DNA: TGTGCCACCAGCAGGGAGACAGGGGGCTCGGTTAGGACGACCTTC

J: TRBJ2-7
size: few
V: TRBV5-1
D: .
CDR3: CASSLEVPIVQYF
DNA: TGCGCCAGCAGCTTGGAGGTACCTATCGTGCAGTACTTC

J: TRBJ2-3
size: .
V: TRBV4-3
D: TRBD1
CDR3: CASSQGTGGKTDTQYF
DNA: TGCGCCAGCAGCCAAGGGACAGGGGGCAAGACAGATACGCAGTATTTT

J: TRBJ2-1
size: few
V: TRBV7-2
D: .
CDR3: CASSLLTGLGNEQFF
DNA: TGTGCCAGCAGCTTACTAACAGGGCTGGGGAATGAGCAGTTCTTC

J: TRBJ1-4
size: few
V: TRBV7-3
D: .
CDR3: CASSLRGRATNEKLFF
DNA: TGTGCCAGCAGCTTACGCGGAAGAGCAACTAATGAAAAACTGTTTTTT